This T cell receptor beta chain came from a study of T cells in Graves' hyperthyroidism and ophthalmopathy. Turning to the study itself: Specimen type is peripheral blood, collected at initial diagnosis prior to any treatment. Notes on the study in general: Ophthalmopathy prediction by the model preceded onset by a median roughly 6 months.

In regard to this clonotype: Its cognate antigen is unknown.

Those with hyperthyroidism were 18 to 65 years old, newly diagnosed, and ill for under 2 months. Clinical symptoms, serum thyroxine and TRAb, thyroid ultrasound and orbital computed tomography together formed the diagnostic basis. What was amplified from RNA transcripts were TCR beta CDR3 regions. HTBI primers were used for first-round RT-PCR of the TCR CDR3. TCRdb re-called the multiplex PCR reads with MiXCR, one entry per CDR3 protein. There are some 720,000 distinct CDR3 sequences in the sample; roughly 15% occur only once, and over 7.5% lies in the top ten. V dropped 1 base and J dropped 4; count of bases not matched to a gene: 8. This CDR3 spans 16 amino acids. The V gene's germline CDR1 is SQVTM and CDR2 ANQGSEA.

The sample comprised blood. The J gene is TRBJ1-2, the V gene TRBV29-1, with 11 bases that match TRBD1. The TCR originated in a man between 18 and 29 years old with Graves' hyperthyroidism. The CDR3 DNA sequence: TGCAGCGTTGAAGGATTCGGACAGGGGGCGAGCTATGGCTACACCTTC. Encoded protein: CSVEGFGQGASYGYTF.